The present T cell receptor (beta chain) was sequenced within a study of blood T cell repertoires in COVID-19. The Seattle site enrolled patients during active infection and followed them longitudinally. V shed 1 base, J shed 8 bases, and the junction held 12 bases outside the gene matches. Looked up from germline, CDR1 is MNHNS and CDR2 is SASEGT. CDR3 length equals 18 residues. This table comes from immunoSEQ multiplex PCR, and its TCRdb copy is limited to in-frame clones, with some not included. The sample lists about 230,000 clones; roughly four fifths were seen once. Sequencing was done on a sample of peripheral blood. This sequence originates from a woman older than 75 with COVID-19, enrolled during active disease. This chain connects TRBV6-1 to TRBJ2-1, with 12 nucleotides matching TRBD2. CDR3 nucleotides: TGTGCCAGCAGTGAAGGATTGACTAGCGGGGGCCCCGAATATGAGCAGTTCTTC. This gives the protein CASSEGLTSGGPEYEQFF.